The 19 T cell receptor beta chains presented below share a single source sample, sequenced in a study of cytomegalovirus exposure and HLA in healthy donors. PCR was performed using 60 Vbeta and 13 Jbeta primers. The method was immunoSEQ multiplex PCR; TCRdb's version includes in-frame clones alone and lacks a portion of them. The sample lists about 170,000 clones, roughly 80% seen once, with about 2.2% in the top ten. Input material: PBMCs. The receptors originated from a male donor in good health and CMV-seronegative.

As regards this clone: At the DNA level, this CDR3 is encoded by other sequences in the same sample as well. The chain combines TRBV6-1 with TRBJ2-7; 7 nucleotides match TRBD1. V gave up 6 bases and J gave up 5 bases; unmatched junction bases: 4. This CDR3 has 12 residues. Germline CDR1 MNHNS, CDR2 SASEGT. CDR3 bases: TGTGCCAGCAGGAGACAGGGCGACGAGCAGTACTTC. Translation: CASRRQGDEQYF.

The chain employs TRBV7-9 and TRBJ1-2; TRBD1 is a possible D gene (6 bases). CDR1 is SEHNR, CDR2 FQNEAQ, per germline (reference sequence). The CDR3 covers 13 residues. Trimming removed 4 bases from V and 6 bases from J, with 12 bases in between. CDR3 DNA: TGTGCCAGCAGCTCTCAGGGGTTGGATGGCTACACCTTC. Translating it yields CASSSQGLDGYTF.

The chain couples TRBV6-6 to TRBJ2-7; no definite D call. The ends were cut back, 2 bases at V and 2 bases at J, with 4 bases in the middle. Germline loops: CDR1 MNHNY, CDR2 SVGAGI (reference sequence). The CDR3 sequence is 12 residues long. The DNA of the CDR3 is TGTGCCAGCAGTTACACAGCCTACGAGCAGTACTTC. Translating gives CASSYTAYEQYF.

The chain employs TRBV30 and TRBJ1-2; D is perhaps TRBD1 (5 bases). Germline V gene lookup returns CDR1 GTSNPN and CDR2 SVGIG (reference sequence). The V end was cut by 4 bases, the J end by 0 bases, with 18 bases between. The CDR3 is 16 residues long. CDR3 sequence reads: CAWIGYRSRANYGYTF. The CDR3 region has the DNA TGTGCCTGGATAGGTTACAGGTCGAGAGCTAACTATGGCTACACCTTC.

In its sample, this clone was seen once. The chain couples TRBV10-3 to TRBJ1-1; 9 bases align to TRBD1. Germline-derived CDR1 and CDR2 are ENHRY and SYGVKD. The CDR3 loop spans 15 amino acids. Trimming cost V 0 bases and J 6 bases; bases outside gene matches: 5. As DNA, the CDR3 is TGTGCCATCAGTGAGTCGGACAGGGGTAGTGCTGAAGCTTTCTTT. Encoded protein: CAISESDRGSAEAFF.

V and J are TRBV7-8 and TRBJ1-1, with D possibly matching TRBD1 (5 bases). In germline, CDR1 is SGHVS, CDR2 FQNEAQ. V lost 3 bases and J lost 4, with 18 bases in between. The CDR3 length is 16 residues. The CDR3 region has the DNA TGTGCCAGCAGCTTGTCCCCAGGGCGGTTAGTCACTGAAGCTTTCTTT. This gives the protein CASSLSPGRLVTEAFF.

CDR3 sequence: CASSGLPGQRNYGYTF. In DNA, the CDR3 is TGTGCCAGCAGCGGGCTACCGGGACAGAGAAACTATGGCTACACCTTC. This chain connects TRBV9 to TRBJ1-2, with 7 bases lining up with TRBD1. Germline lookup yields CDR1 SGDLS and CDR2 YYNGEE. Germline trimming cut 3 bases from V and 2 bases from J; bases unmatched to any gene: 10. The CDR3 covers 16 residues.

The V gene is TRBV7-8, the J gene TRBJ2-7; perhaps TRBD2 as D (6 bases). Trimming shortened V by 6 bases and J by 5 bases, and 11 bases separated the two germline ends. The CDR3 has 12 residues. In germline, CDR1 is SGHVS, CDR2 FQNEAQ. CDR3 DNA: TGTGCCAGCAGTGGGGGGAACGACGAGCAGTACTTC. This gives the protein CASSGGNDEQYF.

This clone was observed once. One end of the junction does not line up with germline, which may come from a read error. This chain joins TRBV2 and TRBJ2-5, with 7 bases that match TRBD2. This CDR3 is 15 amino acids long. The germline V gene encodes CDR1 SNHLY and CDR2 FYNNEI. The CDR3 bases are TGTGCCACCTTTACTCTAGCGGAAAGACAAGAGATCCAGTACTTC. It codes for CATFTLAERQEIQYF.

The gene calls are TRBV6-5 and TRBJ1-5; D possibly corresponds to TRBD1 (6 bases). Trimming pared 4 bases from V and 7 bases from J, leaving 20 bases between. Germline-derived CDR1 and CDR2 are MNHEY and SVGAGI. This CDR3 is 16 amino acids long. The chain's CDR3 is CASSLSGEGGEQPQHF. The CDR3, as DNA: TGTGCCAGCAGTTTGTCAGGGGAGGGGGGTGAACAGCCCCAGCATTTT.

This clone has just a few counts. The sample holds other DNA sequences that translate to the same CDR3. The J gene is TRBJ1-2, the V gene TRBV6-5; TRBD1 matches at 7 bases. Germline V gene data show CDR1 as MNHEY and CDR2 as SVGAGI. V gave up 0 bases and J gave up 2 bases; unmatched junction bases: 0. The length of the CDR3 is 14 residues. In DNA form, the CDR3 reads TGTGCCAGCAGTTACTCACAGGGGAACTATGGCTACACCTTC. Translating it yields CASSYSQGNYGYTF.

In regard to this clone: Germline is not matched at one junction end, which may reflect a read error. CDR3 sequence reads: CASRADMSYNEQLF. The CDR3 nucleotides are TGTGCCAGCAGGGCGGATATGTCCTACAATGAGCAGCTCTTC. The V and J genes are TRBV6-5 and TRBJ2-1; D gene uncertain. The CDR3 contains 14 residues. Germline CDR1 and CDR2: MNHEY and SVGAGI.

Notes on this clone: The junction shows a germline mismatch at one end, possibly a read error. This sequence joins TRBV7-7 and TRBJ2-3, with 9 nucleotides matching TRBD1. CDR1 SSHAT and CDR2 FNYEAQ come from the germline V gene (reference sequence). This CDR3 contains 15 residues. CDR3 residues: CASSLSTGGADTQYF. The CDR3 DNA is TGTGCTAGCAGCCTTTCTACAGGGGGCGCGGATACGCAGTATTTT.

As to this clone: The junction departs from the called germline gene at one end, perhaps through a read error. This sequence joins TRBV2 and TRBJ2-7; 8 bases map to TRBD1. CDR1 SNHLY and CDR2 FYNNEI come from the germline V gene. The CDR3 spans 12 residues. The CDR3 protein is CASSDWDRNSDF. CDR3 nucleotide sequence: TGTGCCAGCAGTGATTGGGACAGGAATTCGGACTTC.

The V gene is TRBV5-1, the J gene TRBJ1-2, with 10 positions matching TRBD1. Per the germline V gene, CDR1 is SGHRS and CDR2 is YFSETQ. CDR3 length equals 15 residues. V gave up 3 bases and J gave up 3 bases; unmatched junction bases: 5. The CDR3, as DNA: TGCGCCAGCAGCTGGACAGGGGGGGTCGACTATGGCTACACCTTC. This codes for CASSWTGGVDYGYTF.

The table lists this clone with a few counts. V usage is TRBV4-1 and J usage is TRBJ1-6, with 9 positions matching TRBD1. Germline V gene sequence: CDR1 MGHRA, CDR2 YSYEKL. This CDR3 region has 17 residues. V lost 8 bases to trimming and J lost 0 bases; unmatched junction nucleotides: 8. CDR3: CASHGTGRISYNSPLHF. The CDR3 nucleotides are TGCGCCAGCCACGGGACAGGGAGAATCTCCTATAATTCACCCCTCCACTTT.

This clone has more than one count but fewer than ten. The chain carries TRBV7-9 and TRBJ2-7; 9 bases are shared with TRBD1. Germline CDR1 reads SEHNR; CDR2 reads FQNEAQ (reference sequence). The CDR3 is 15 amino acids. The V segment lost 3 bases and the J segment 2 bases; nucleotides outside the gene matches: 5. The CDR3, as DNA: TGTGCCAGCAGCTTCACCGGGACAGGGACCTACGAGCAGTACTTC. Translating gives CASSFTGTGTYEQYF. The whole variable domain, filled in from reference TRBV7-9 and TRBJ2-7, reads DTGVSQNPRHKITKRGQNVTFRCDPISEHNRLYWYRQTLGQGPEFLTYFQNEAQLEKSRLLSDRFSAERPKGSFSTLEIQRTEQGDSAMYLCASSFTGTGTYEQYFGPGTRLTVT.

This clone was seen just once. The chain recombines TRBV2 with TRBJ1-1; unclear D gene. This CDR3 comprises 14 residues. CDR1 is SNHLY and CDR2 is FYNNEI in the germline V gene. Trimming removed 9 bases from V and 4 bases from J, with 18 bases in between. This CDR3 reads CASLGRIAGTEAFF. The CDR3 DNA follows: TGTGCCAGTTTGGGGAGGATTGCGGGCACTGAAGCTTTCTTT.

The chain uses TRBV4-1 and TRBJ2-5; 8 bases agree with TRBD2. The V segment lost 3 bases and the J segment 0 bases; nucleotides outside the gene matches: 12. Germline V lookup: CDR1 MGHRA, CDR2 YSYEKL. CDR3 length equals 18 residues. The CDR3 region is CASSHPRRSGGYQETQYF. The CDR3 DNA reads as TGCGCCAGCAGCCACCCCCGGCGAAGCGGGGGCTACCAAGAGACCCAGTACTTC.